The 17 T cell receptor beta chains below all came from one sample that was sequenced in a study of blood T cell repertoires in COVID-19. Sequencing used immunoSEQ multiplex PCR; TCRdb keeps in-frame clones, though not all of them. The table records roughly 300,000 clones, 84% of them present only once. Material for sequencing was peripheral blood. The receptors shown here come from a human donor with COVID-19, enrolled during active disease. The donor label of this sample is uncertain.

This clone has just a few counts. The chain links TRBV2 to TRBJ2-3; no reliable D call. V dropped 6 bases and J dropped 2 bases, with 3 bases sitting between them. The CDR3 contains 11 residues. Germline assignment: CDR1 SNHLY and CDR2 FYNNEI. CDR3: CASSLTDTQYF. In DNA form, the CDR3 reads TGTGCCAGCAGCCTCACAGATACGCAGTATTTT. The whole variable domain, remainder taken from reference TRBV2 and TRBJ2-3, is EPEVTQTPSHQVTQMGQEVILRCVPISNHLYFYWYRQILGQKVEFLVSFYNNEISEKSEIFDDQFSVERPDGSNFTLKIRSTKLEDSAMYFCASSLTDTQYFGPGTRLTVL.

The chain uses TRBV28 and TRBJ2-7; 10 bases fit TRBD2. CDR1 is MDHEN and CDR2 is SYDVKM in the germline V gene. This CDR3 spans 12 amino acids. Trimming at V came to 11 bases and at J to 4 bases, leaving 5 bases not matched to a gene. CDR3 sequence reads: CAASGRVYEQYF. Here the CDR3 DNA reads TGTGCCGCCAGCGGGAGGGTATACGAGCAGTACTTC.

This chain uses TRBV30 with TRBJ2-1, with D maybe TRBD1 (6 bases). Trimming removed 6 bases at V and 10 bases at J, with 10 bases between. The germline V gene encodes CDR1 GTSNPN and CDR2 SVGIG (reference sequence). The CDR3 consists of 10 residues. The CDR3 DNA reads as TGTGCCTGTCGGGACACGGAGCAGTTCTTC. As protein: CACRDTEQFF.

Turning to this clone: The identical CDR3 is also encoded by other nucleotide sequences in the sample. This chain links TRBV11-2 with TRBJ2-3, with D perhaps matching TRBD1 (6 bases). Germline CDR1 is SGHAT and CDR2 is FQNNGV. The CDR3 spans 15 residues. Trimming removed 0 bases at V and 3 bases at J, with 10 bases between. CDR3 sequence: CASSLDQGRTDTQYF. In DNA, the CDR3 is TGTGCCAGCAGCTTAGACCAGGGGCGGACAGATACGCAGTATTTT.

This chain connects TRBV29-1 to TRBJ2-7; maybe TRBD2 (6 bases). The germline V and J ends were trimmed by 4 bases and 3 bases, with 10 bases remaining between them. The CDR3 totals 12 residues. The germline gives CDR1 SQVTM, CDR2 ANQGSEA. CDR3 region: CSVGDGSYEQYF. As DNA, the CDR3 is TGCAGCGTTGGGGACGGGAGCTACGAGCAGTACTTC.

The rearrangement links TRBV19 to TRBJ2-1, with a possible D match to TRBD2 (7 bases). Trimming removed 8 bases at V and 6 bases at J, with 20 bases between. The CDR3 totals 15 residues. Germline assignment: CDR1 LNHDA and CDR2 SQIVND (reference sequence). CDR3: CASRGGASIRNEQFF. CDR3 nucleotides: TGTGCCAGTCGAGGGGGGGCTAGCATCCGCAATGAGCAGTTCTTC.

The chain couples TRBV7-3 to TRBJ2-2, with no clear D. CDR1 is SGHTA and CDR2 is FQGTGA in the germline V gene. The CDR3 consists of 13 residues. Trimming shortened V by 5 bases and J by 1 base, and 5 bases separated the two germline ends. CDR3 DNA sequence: TGTGCCAGCAGCCCCAGGAACACCGGGGAGCTGTTTTTT. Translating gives CASSPRNTGELFF.

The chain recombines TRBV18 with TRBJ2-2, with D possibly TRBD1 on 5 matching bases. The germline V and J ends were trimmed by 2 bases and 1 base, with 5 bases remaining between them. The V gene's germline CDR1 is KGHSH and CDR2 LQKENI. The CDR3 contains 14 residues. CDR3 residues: CASSPTGNTGELFF. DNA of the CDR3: TGTGCCAGCTCACCAACAGGGAACACCGGGGAGCTGTTTTTT.

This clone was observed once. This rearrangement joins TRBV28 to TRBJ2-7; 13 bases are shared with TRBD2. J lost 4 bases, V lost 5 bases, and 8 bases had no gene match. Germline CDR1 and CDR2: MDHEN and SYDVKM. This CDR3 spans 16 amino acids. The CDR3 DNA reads TGTGCCAGCAGTGGCCCCGGGACTAGCGGGATTTACGAGCAGTACTTC. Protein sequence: CASSGPGTSGIYEQYF.

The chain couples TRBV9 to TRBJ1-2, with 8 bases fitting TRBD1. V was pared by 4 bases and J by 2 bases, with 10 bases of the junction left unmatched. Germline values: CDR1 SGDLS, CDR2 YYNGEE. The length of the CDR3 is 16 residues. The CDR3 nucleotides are TGTGCCAGCAGCCCCCGTCAGGGGGCTATAAACTATGGCTACACCTTC. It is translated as CASSPRQGAINYGYTF.

The CDR3 protein is CASSGSGTGDTEAFF. CDR3 DNA: TGTGCCAGCAGCGGATCCGGGACAGGGGACACTGAAGCTTTCTTT. The chain recombines TRBV9 with TRBJ1-1; 10 bases agree with TRBD1. CDR3 length equals 15 residues. Germline CDR1 SGDLS, CDR2 YYNGEE. J lost 3 bases, V lost 3 bases, and 5 bases had no gene match.

The CDR3 reads CASSKNRTGDTEAFF. DNA of the CDR3: TGTGCCAGCAGCAAAAACCGGACAGGCGACACTGAAGCTTTCTTT. The chain employs TRBV21-1 and TRBJ1-1; the table calls TRBD1, which could not be checked here. TRBV21-1 is given as a pseudogene. There are 15 residues in the CDR3.

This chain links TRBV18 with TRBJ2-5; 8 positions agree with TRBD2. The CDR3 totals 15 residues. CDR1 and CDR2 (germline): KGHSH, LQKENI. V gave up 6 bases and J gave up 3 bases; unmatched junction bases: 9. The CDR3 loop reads CASSPGPAGEETQYF. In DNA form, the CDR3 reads TGTGCCAGCTCCCCAGGTCCAGCGGGAGAAGAGACCCAGTACTTC.

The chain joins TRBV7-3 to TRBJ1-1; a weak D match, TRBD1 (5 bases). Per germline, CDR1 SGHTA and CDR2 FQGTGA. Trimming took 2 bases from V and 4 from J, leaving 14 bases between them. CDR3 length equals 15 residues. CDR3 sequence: CASSLDRGAGTEAFF. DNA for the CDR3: TGTGCCAGCAGCTTAGATCGCGGGGCAGGCACTGAAGCTTTCTTT.

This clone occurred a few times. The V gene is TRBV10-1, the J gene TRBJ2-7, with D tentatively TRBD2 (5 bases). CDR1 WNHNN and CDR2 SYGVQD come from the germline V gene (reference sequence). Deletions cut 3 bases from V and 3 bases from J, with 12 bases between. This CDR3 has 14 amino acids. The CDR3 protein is CASSDGNLYYEQYF. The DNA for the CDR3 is TGCGCCAGCAGTGACGGGAACCTCTACTACGAGCAGTACTTC.

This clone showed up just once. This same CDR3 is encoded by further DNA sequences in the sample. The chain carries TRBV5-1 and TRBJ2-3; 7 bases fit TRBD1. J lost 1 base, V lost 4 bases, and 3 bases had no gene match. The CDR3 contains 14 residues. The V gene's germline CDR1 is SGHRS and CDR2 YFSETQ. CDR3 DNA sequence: TGCGCCAGCAGCCCTGGACAGGGCACAGATACGCAGTATTTT. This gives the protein CASSPGQGTDTQYF.

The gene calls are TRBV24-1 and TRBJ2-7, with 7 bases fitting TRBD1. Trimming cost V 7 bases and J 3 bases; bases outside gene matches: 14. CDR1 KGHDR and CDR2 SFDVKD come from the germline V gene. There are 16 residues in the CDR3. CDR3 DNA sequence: TGTGCCACCAGGGGGACAGACCCTACCGGAGACTACGAGCAGTACTTC. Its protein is CATRGTDPTGDYEQYF.